What follows are 21 T cell receptor beta chains derived from one specimen sequenced in a study of control samples from healthy donors and cancer patients. The table came from immunoSEQ multiplex PCR; TCRdb's copy has only in-frame clones and leaves some out. The table lists approximately 120,000 clones, approximately 90% of them singletons. Material: blood. These receptors all come from a human donor in good health. The donor label of this sample is uncertain.

This clone appeared a few times. The chain recombines TRBV18 with TRBJ1-3; D not resolved. The CDR3 totals 16 residues. V lost 0 bases, J lost 5 bases, and 14 bases lay in between. Germline V CDR1 and CDR2: KGHSH, LQKENI. CDR3 amino acids: CASSPPAIMERNTIYF. In DNA, the CDR3 is TGTGCCAGCTCACCACCGGCTATAATGGAAAGAAACACCATATATTTT.

This chain uses TRBV6-5 with TRBJ1-6; unclear D gene. V was shortened by 6 bases and J by 13 bases, with 19 bases between the two germline ends. Per the germline V gene, CDR1 is MNHEY and CDR2 is SVGAGI. The length of the CDR3 is 14 residues. CDR3 DNA: TGTGCCAGCAGCGAGGACCCCTGGGTCTCTCCCCTCCACTTT. It yields the protein CASSEDPWVSPLHF.

This clone was observed once. This rearrangement joins TRBV10-1 to TRBJ2-1; a weak D match, TRBD2 (6 bases). This CDR3 spans 12 amino acids. The V end was cut by 2 bases, the J end by 10 bases, with 9 bases between. CDR1 WNHNN and CDR2 SYGVQD come from the germline V gene (reference sequence). DNA for the CDR3: TGCGCCAGCAGTGAGATGGGGGGAGAGCAGTTCTTC. Translation: CASSEMGGEQFF.

Only one count was recorded for this clone. The CDR3 reads CASSLEARNTEAFF. The CDR3 DNA reads as TGTGCCAGCAGCTTAGAGGCCCGAAACACTGAAGCTTTCTTT. The chain couples TRBV7-9 to TRBJ1-1; D unclear. Germline V gene data show CDR1 as SEHNR and CDR2 as FQNEAQ (reference sequence). The CDR3 has 14 amino acids. V shed 1 base and J shed 2 bases, with 8 bases lying between them.

The chain joins TRBV24-1 to TRBJ1-2, with unresolved D. Germline CDR1 reads KGHDR; CDR2 reads SFDVKD. The V and J ends lost 3 bases and 2 bases respectively, with 6 bases between them. This CDR3 spans 13 amino acids. CDR3 amino acids: CATSDPNNYGYTF. The CDR3 coding sequence is TGTGCCACCAGTGATCCAAACAACTATGGCTACACCTTC.

This chain connects TRBV5-1 to TRBJ1-4; perhaps TRBD1 as D (5 bases). This CDR3 is 15 amino acids long. Germline loops: CDR1 SGHRS, CDR2 YFSETQ. V lost 4 bases and J 4 bases, leaving 14 bases between the germline ends. The CDR3 loop reads CASSQLDSSNEKLFF. CDR3 sequence (DNA): TGCGCCAGCAGCCAACTTGACAGCAGTAATGAAAAACTGTTTTTT.

The CDR3 region is CAWSVKGSGNTYGYTF. The DNA for the CDR3 is TGTGCCTGGAGTGTTAAAGGATCGGGCAACACTTATGGCTACACCTTC. The V call is TRBV30, the J call TRBJ1-2; D gene unclear. CDR3 size: 16 residues. With 0 bases removed from V and 5 bases from J, the gap between germline ends came to 19 bases. The V gene's germline CDR1 is GTSNPN and CDR2 SVGIG (reference sequence).

The chain carries TRBV5-8 and TRBJ2-7; D may correspond to TRBD1 or TRBD2 (5 bases each). The CDR3 covers 14 residues. Trimming cost V 5 bases and J 0 bases, with 12 bases left between them. Per germline, CDR1 SGHTS and CDR2 YDEGEE. The CDR3 sequence: CASSTWGSSYEQYF. CDR3 nucleotide sequence: TGTGCCAGCAGTACCTGGGGGAGCTCCTACGAGCAGTACTTC.

This chain connects TRBV28 to TRBJ1-2; 7 bases fit TRBD1. This CDR3 has 12 amino acids. Germline assignment: CDR1 MDHEN and CDR2 SYDVKM. CDR3 region: CATGSIDYGYTF. The CDR3, as DNA: TGTGCGACAGGGTCGATCGACTATGGCTACACCTTC.

Comment on this clone: At one of its ends the junction is not consistent with the germline gene, which may arise from a read error. This chain uses TRBV7-9 with TRBJ2-5; no definite D call. Germline CDR1 is SEHNR and CDR2 is FQNEAQ (reference sequence). This CDR3 comprises 12 residues. Here the CDR3 reads CASGNTQEIQYF. The CDR3 DNA reads TGTGCCAGCGGGAACACCCAAGAGATCCAGTACTTC.

The V gene is TRBV4-1, the J gene TRBJ2-4, with 7 bases fitting TRBD2. This CDR3 has 15 residues. Germline V gene data show CDR1 as MGHRA and CDR2 as YSYEKL. The junction had 8 bases not matched to a gene; V was cut back by 2 bases and J by 7 bases. CDR3 in amino acids: CASSQWGGSGNIQYF. CDR3 DNA sequence: TGCGCCAGCAGCCAATGGGGCGGGAGTGGGAACATTCAGTACTTC.

The genes are TRBV9 and TRBJ2-1; the match to TRBD2 covers 12 bases. V trimming: 3 bases; J trimming: 5 bases; junction bases outside the gene matches: 3. The CDR3 sequence is 15 residues long. From germline, CDR1 is SGDLS and CDR2 YYNGEE. The CDR3 bases are TGTGCCAGCAGCGGCCTAGCGGGGGGGAACAATGAGCAGTTCTTC. This codes for CASSGLAGGNNEQFF.

This sequence joins TRBV5-1 and TRBJ1-6; unclear D gene. The V end was cut by 5 bases, the J end by 5 bases, with 14 bases between. The CDR3 totals 15 residues. Per the germline V gene, CDR1 is SGHRS and CDR2 is YFSETQ. The DNA for the CDR3 is TGCGCCAGCAGAGAAAGGGCAAAGGATAATTCACCCCTCCACTTT. Its translation is CASRERAKDNSPLHF.

The J gene is TRBJ2-5, the V gene TRBV11-1, with unresolved D. Germline lookup yields CDR1 SGHAT and CDR2 FQDESV (reference sequence). The CDR3 spans 15 residues. Trimming shortened V by 6 bases and J by 5 bases, and 19 bases separated the two germline ends. CDR3 nucleotides: TGTGCCAGCAGTTTCACCGGGCCCAGGCAGGAGACCCAGTACTTC. It specifies CASSFTGPRQETQYF. Using reference TRBV11-1 and TRBJ2-5 for the parts outside the CDR3, the full variable domain is EAEVAQSPRYKITEKSQAVAFWCDPISGHATLYWYRQILGQGPELLVQFQDESVVDDSQLPKDRFSAERLKGVDSTLKIQPAELGDSAMYLCASSFTGPRQETQYFGPGTRLLVL.

The chain carries TRBV15 and TRBJ2-2; D uncertain. Germline V gene sequence: CDR1 LNHNV, CDR2 YYDKDF (reference sequence). Trimming shortened V by 5 bases and J by 1 base, and 17 bases separated the two germline ends. The CDR3 contains 17 residues. The CDR3 sequence is CATSFQLRLGNTGELFF. In nucleotides, the CDR3 is TGTGCCACCAGCTTTCAACTTCGTTTGGGGAACACCGGGGAGCTGTTTTTT.

The chain recombines TRBV5-1 with TRBJ2-2; D ambiguous. Germline CDR1 reads SGHRS; CDR2 reads YFSETQ. CDR3 length: 13 amino acids. V dropped 2 bases and J dropped 7 bases, with 9 bases sitting between them. CDR3 sequence (DNA): TGCGCCAGCAGCTTTGCGGCGGACGGGGAGCTGTTTTTT. Translation gives CASSFAADGELFF.

This rearrangement joins TRBV9 to TRBJ2-2; 7 bases map to TRBD2. Germline CDR1 and CDR2: SGDLS and YYNGEE. V shed 0 bases and J 5 bases; nucleotides not matched to a gene: 7. The CDR3 loop spans 16 amino acids. CDR3 in amino acids: CASSVAAWGGTGELFF. The CDR3, as DNA: TGTGCCAGCAGCGTAGCCGCCTGGGGGGGTACCGGGGAGCTGTTTTTT.

The genes are TRBV11-1 and TRBJ2-7; D perhaps matches TRBD1 (5 bases). The germline V and J ends were trimmed by 5 bases and 3 bases, with 14 bases remaining between them. The CDR3 loop spans 14 amino acids. Germline V CDR1 and CDR2: SGHAT, FQDESV (reference sequence). CDR3 loop: CASSEDNAIYEQYF. The CDR3 DNA reads as TGTGCCAGCAGCGAGGACAATGCCATCTACGAGCAGTACTTC.

The rearrangement links TRBV5-1 to TRBJ1-5; 8 nucleotides align to TRBD1. The CDR3 is 15 amino acids. V lost 4 bases and J lost 2; bases outside the gene matches: 5. The germline CDR1 and CDR2 sequences are SGHRS and YFSETQ. The CDR3 bases are TGCGCCAGCAGCCCAGACAGGGGAGGCAATCAGCCCCAGCATTTT. Translation: CASSPDRGGNQPQHF.

The rearrangement links TRBV5-4 to TRBJ2-1; D may be TRBD1 (6 bases). The CDR3 is 15 amino acids. Germline assignment: CDR1 SGHNT and CDR2 YYREEE (reference sequence). Trimming took 4 bases from V and 4 from J, leaving 15 bases between them. The CDR3 DNA sequence: TGTGCCAGCAGCCCCCGCCGGGACACGTACAATGAGCAGTTCTTC. Protein sequence: CASSPRRDTYNEQFF.

The rearrangement uses TRBV30 and TRBJ2-3, with D hard to call. Germline CDR1 reads GTSNPN; CDR2 reads SVGIG (reference sequence). With 0 bases removed from V and 0 bases from J, the gap between germline ends came to 16 bases. CDR3 length: 17 amino acids. This chain's CDR3 is CAWSVPVAAPSTDTQYF. The CDR3 DNA reads TGTGCCTGGAGTGTACCTGTGGCAGCTCCTAGCACAGATACGCAGTATTTT. The whole variable domain, remainder taken from reference TRBV30 and TRBJ2-3, is SQTIHQWPATLVQPVGSPLSLECTVEGTSNPNLYWYRQAAGRGLQLLFYSVGIGQISSEVPQNLSASRPQDRQFILSSKKLLLSDSGFYLCAWSVPVAAPSTDTQYFGPGTRLTVL.